This T cell receptor beta chain was recovered during a study of beta chain features in type 1 diabetes. Using CD45RO/CCR7/CD25/CD127/CD95/CD27, CD4+ naive, central memory, regulatory and stem cell-like memory cells were sorted. The CDR3 is made up of 15 amino acids. The germline gives CDR1 SGDLS, CDR2 YYNGEE. The V and J ends lost 0 bases and 4 bases, in that order; junction bases with no gene match: 3. Study-level findings and limits: Sampled from patients, naive, central memory and Treg TCRB repertoires appeared more similar than those sampled from healthy donors. TCRB CDR3s were moderately but significantly shorter in Type 1 diabetes patients in all four CD4+ subsets.

Points on this clone: What it binds is not known.

Of the isolated RNA, all was reverse transcribed, and so the sequenced material was expressed TCRB transcripts. The repertoire was sequenced with immunoSEQ multiplex PCR; TCRdb's copy has only in-frame clones and lacks some. The table records around 280,000 clones, roughly 15% of them present only once. J is TRBJ2-3 and V is TRBV9, with 9 bases identical to TRBD1. The specimen sequenced was naive CD4+ T cells from blood. This receptor was identified in a man aged 18 to 35 with type 1 diabetes. CDR3 sequence (DNA): TGTGCCAGCAGCGTAGCCGGACAGGGGCCAGATACGCAGTATTTT. It is translated as CASSVAGQGPDTQYF.